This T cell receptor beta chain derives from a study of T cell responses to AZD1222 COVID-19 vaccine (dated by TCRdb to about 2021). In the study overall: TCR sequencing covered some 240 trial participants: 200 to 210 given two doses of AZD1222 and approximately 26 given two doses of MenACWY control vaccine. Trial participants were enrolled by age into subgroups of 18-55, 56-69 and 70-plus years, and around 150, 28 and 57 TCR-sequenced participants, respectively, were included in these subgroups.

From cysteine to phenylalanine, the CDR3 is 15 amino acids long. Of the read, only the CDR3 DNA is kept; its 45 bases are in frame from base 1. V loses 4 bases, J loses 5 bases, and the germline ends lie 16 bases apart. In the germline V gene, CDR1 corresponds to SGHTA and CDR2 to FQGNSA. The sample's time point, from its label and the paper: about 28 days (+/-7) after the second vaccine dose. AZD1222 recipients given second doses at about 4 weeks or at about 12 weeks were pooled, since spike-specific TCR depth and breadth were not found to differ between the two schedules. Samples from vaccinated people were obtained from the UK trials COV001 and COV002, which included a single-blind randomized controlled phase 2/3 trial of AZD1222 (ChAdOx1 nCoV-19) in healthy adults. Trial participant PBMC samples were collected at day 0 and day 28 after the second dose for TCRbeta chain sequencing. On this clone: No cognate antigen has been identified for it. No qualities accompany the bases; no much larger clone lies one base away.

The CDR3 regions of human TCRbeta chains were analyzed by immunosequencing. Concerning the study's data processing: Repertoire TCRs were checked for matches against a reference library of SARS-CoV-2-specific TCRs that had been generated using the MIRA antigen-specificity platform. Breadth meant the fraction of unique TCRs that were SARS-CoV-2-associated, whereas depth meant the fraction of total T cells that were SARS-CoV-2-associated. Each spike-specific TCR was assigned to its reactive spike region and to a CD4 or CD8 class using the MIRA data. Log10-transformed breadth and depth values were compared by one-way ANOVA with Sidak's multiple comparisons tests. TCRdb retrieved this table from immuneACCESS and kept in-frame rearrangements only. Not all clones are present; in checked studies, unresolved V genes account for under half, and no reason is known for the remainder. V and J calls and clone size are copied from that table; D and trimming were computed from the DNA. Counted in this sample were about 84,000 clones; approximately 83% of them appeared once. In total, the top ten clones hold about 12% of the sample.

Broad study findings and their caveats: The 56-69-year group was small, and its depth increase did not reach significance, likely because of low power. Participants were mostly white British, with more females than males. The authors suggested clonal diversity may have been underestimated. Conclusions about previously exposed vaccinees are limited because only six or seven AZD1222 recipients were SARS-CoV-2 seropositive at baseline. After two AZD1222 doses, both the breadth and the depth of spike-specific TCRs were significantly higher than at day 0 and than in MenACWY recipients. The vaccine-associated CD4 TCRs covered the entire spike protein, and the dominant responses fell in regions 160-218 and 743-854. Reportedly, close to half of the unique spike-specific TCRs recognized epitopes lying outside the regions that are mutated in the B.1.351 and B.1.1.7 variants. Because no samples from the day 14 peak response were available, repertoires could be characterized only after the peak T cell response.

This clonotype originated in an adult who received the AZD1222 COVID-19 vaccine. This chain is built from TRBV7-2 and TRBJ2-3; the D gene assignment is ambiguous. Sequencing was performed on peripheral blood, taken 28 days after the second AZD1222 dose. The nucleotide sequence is TGTGCCAGCAGCTCAACCCGTGGACCTGGAGATACGCAGTATTTT. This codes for CASSSTRGPGDTQYF.